Listed here are 19 T cell receptor beta chains from one sample, sequenced in a study of T cells after yellow fever vaccination. MiXCR, run by TCRdb on the 5' RACE reads, gives a single entry per CDR3 protein. The repertoire includes hundreds of thousands of distinct CDR3 sequences, approximately 12% of them detected once, and over 12% sits in the top ten. The specimen comprised PBMCs, sampled on the day of the yellow fever booster vaccination. These receptor sequences come from a man aged 30-40 years who received the YFV17D yellow fever vaccine.

This clonotype was seen a handful of times. The chain carries TRBV2 and TRBJ2-1, with 9 bases aligning to TRBD2. Germline lookup yields CDR1 SNHLY and CDR2 FYNNEI. Trimming at V came to 5 bases and at J to 6 bases, leaving 5 bases not matched to a gene. The CDR3 extends over 14 amino acids. Here the CDR3 DNA reads TGTGCCAGCAGTATCGGCGGGAGGGTCAATGAGCAGTTCTTC. Translating it yields CASSIGGRVNEQFF.

This chain uses TRBV4-3 with TRBJ2-1; the D gene is possibly TRBD1 (6 bases). Germline V gives CDR1 LGHNA, CDR2 YSLEER. Trimming took off 1 base at V and 5 bases at J, with 12 bases between the two ends. This CDR3 has 15 residues. The CDR3 region is CASSQGGGRNNEQFF. CDR3 in DNA: TGCGCCAGCAGCCAAGGAGGGGGAAGGAACAATGAGCAGTTCTTC.

V and J are TRBV5-1 and TRBJ2-3, with a tentative D call TRBD1 (5 bases). V was pared by 0 bases and J by 3 bases, with 14 bases between. The germline gives CDR1 SGHRS, CDR2 YFSETQ. The CDR3 spans 16 residues. CDR3 coding DNA: TGCGCCAGCAGCTTGGAACCCCAGGGTTTTACAGATACGCAGTATTTT. Translated: CASSLEPQGFTDTQYF.

The sample holds a few counts of this clonotype. The chain links TRBV12-3 or TRBV12-4 to TRBJ2-2; 12 positions agree with TRBD2. V was pared by 3 bases and J by 4 bases, with 3 bases of the junction left unmatched. There are 16 residues in the CDR3. The CDR3 nucleotides are TGTGCCAGCAGTTTGGGACTAGCGGGCTCCACCGGGGAGCTGTTTTTT. This codes for CASSLGLAGSTGELFF.

The chain carries TRBV15 and TRBJ2-7; D might be TRBD1 (5 bases). Trimming left V 0 bases short and J 2 bases short, with 8 bases between. The CDR3 extends over 14 amino acids. CDR1 is LNHNV, CDR2 YYDKDF, per germline (reference sequence). CDR3 coding DNA: TGTGCCACCAGCAGAGATCAGGGTCCCTACGAGCAGTACTTC. As protein: CATSRDQGPYEQYF.

V is TRBV7-9 and J is TRBJ1-5; D uncertain. Trimming cost V 3 bases and J 7 bases, with 13 bases left between them. CDR1 SEHNR and CDR2 FQNEAQ come from the germline V gene (reference sequence). This CDR3 contains 14 residues. The CDR3 sequence: CASSLGGIMQPQHF. Written as DNA, the CDR3 is TGTGCCAGCAGCTTGGGAGGGATTATGCAGCCCCAGCATTTT.

This clonotype was seen more than once but under ten times. The V gene is TRBV4-3, the J gene TRBJ1-5; the match to TRBD1 covers 10 bases. There are 20 residues in the CDR3. Germline V CDR1 and CDR2: LGHNA, YSLEER. V shed 0 bases and J 6 bases; nucleotides not matched to a gene: 17. In DNA form, the CDR3 reads TGCGCCAGCAGCCAAGATAGGCCGGGACAGGGGTTTAGCAGAGGTCAGCCCCAGCATTTT. It encodes CASSQDRPGQGFSRGQPQHF.

This sequence joins TRBV5-8 and TRBJ2-3; TRBD1 aligns across 7 bases. Germline-derived CDR1 and CDR2 are SGHTS and YDEGEE. Trimming cost V 4 bases and J 5 bases; bases outside gene matches: 7. This CDR3 is 14 amino acids long. The CDR3 region is CASSLTGTEDTQYF. CDR3 sequence (DNA): TGTGCCAGCAGCCTGACCGGGACAGAAGATACGCAGTATTTT.

This clonotype was detected a few times. This rearrangement joins TRBV6-5 to TRBJ1-2; no definite D call. The germline V gene encodes CDR1 MNHEY and CDR2 SVGAGI. The CDR3 runs 16 residues. Trimming cost V 0 bases and J 3 bases, with 14 bases left between them. CDR3 in amino acids: CASSYSMSATDYGYTF. The CDR3 region has the DNA TGTGCCAGCAGTTACTCGATGTCAGCCACAGACTATGGCTACACCTTC.

The chain is built from TRBV6-1 and TRBJ1-2; weak D call: TRBD1 (6 bases). Germline V CDR1 and CDR2: MNHNS, SASEGT. The CDR3 extends over 15 amino acids. The germline V and J ends were trimmed by 6 bases and 2 bases, with 16 bases remaining between them. CDR3 protein: CASSLQGDSNYGYTF. The CDR3 nucleotides read TGTGCCAGCAGCCTACAGGGCGACTCAAACTATGGCTACACCTTC.

This rearrangement joins TRBV9 to TRBJ2-1, with 10 bases matching TRBD2. The V gene end was trimmed by 4 bases and the J gene end by 0 bases; junction bases not matched to a gene: 7. The CDR3 is 17 amino acids. From germline, CDR1 is SGDLS and CDR2 YYNGEE. Here the CDR3 DNA reads TGTGCCAGCAGCCGTAGGAGCGGGAGGGCCTCCTACAATGAGCAGTTCTTC. This sequence encodes CASSRRSGRASYNEQFF.

This clonotype was recorded a few times. The chain combines TRBV28 with TRBJ2-7; 13 nucleotides match TRBD2. CDR1 and CDR2 from the germline V gene are MDHEN and SYDVKM. This CDR3 contains 14 residues. V gave up 7 bases and J gave up 5 bases; unmatched junction bases: 5. For the CDR3, the DNA is TGTGCCAGCACTCCGGGACTAGCGGGAAACGAGCAGTACTTC. Translated, it gives CASTPGLAGNEQYF. The variable domain in full, with the rest retrieved from reference TRBV28 and TRBJ2-7, is DVKVTQSSRYLVKRTGEKVFLECVQDMDHENMFWYRQDPGLGLRLIYFSYDVKMKEKGDIPEGYSVSREKKERFSLILESASTNQTSMYLCASTPGLAGNEQYFGPGTRLTVT.

This clonotype was seen a handful of times. The CDR3 sequence: CASSVSGLPDTQYF. CDR3 nucleotides: TGCGCCAGCAGTGTTTCAGGGCTACCAGATACGCAGTATTTT. The V gene is TRBV10-1, the J gene TRBJ2-3; weak D call: TRBD1 (5 bases). Germline loops: CDR1 WNHNN, CDR2 SYGVQD (reference sequence). This CDR3 comprises 14 residues. Trimming cost V 4 bases and J 4 bases, with 12 bases left between them.

This clonotype showed up many times. J is TRBJ2-5 and V is TRBV7-2, with D possibly TRBD2 on 6 matching bases. Germline V lookup: CDR1 SGHTA, CDR2 FQGNSA. The V gene lost 10 bases and the J gene lost 4 bases, with 13 bases spanning the gap. This CDR3 is 12 amino acids long. The CDR3 loop reads CATGGQTETQYF. The CDR3 coding sequence is TGTGCCACCGGGGGTCAAACAGAGACCCAGTACTTC.

With respect to this clonotype: A read error may account for a junction end that differs from germline. The V gene is TRBV5-8, the J gene TRBJ2-7; D possibly corresponds to TRBD1 (5 bases). CDR1 is SGHTS, CDR2 YDEGEE, per germline. The CDR3 sequence is 11 residues long. CDR3 in DNA: TGTGCCGGCAGGGTTATCTACGAGCAGTACTTC. It specifies CAGRVIYEQYF.

The V gene is TRBV18, the J gene TRBJ2-2; D remains ambiguous. The V end was cut by 5 bases, the J end by 3 bases, with 16 bases between. Germline lookup yields CDR1 KGHSH and CDR2 LQKENI. This CDR3 has 16 amino acids. CDR3 sequence: CASSSPTTLDTGELFF. The DNA of the CDR3 is TGTGCCAGCTCAAGCCCGACGACCCTCGACACCGGGGAGCTGTTTTTT.

The chain employs TRBV12-3 or TRBV12-4 and TRBJ1-1; possibly TRBD1 for D (6 bases). V lost 5 bases, J lost 0 bases, and 13 bases lay in between. The CDR3 has 15 residues. CDR3 loop: CASSTLQGMNTEAFF. CDR3 nucleotide sequence: TGTGCCAGCAGTACCTTACAGGGAATGAACACTGAAGCTTTCTTT.

This CDR3 reads CASSLVSDRTDTQYF. The CDR3 DNA reads TGCGCCAGCAGCTTGGTCTCAGACAGGACAGATACGCAGTATTTT. The gene calls are TRBV5-1 and TRBJ2-3; possibly TRBD1 for D (6 bases). V was cut by 0 bases and J by 3 bases, with 11 bases left in between. There are 15 residues in the CDR3. The V gene's germline CDR1 is SGHRS and CDR2 YFSETQ.

The V and J genes are TRBV29-1 and TRBJ2-7, with 8 bases lining up with TRBD1. V was clipped by 7 bases and J by 7 bases; unmatched bases: 15. Germline V gives CDR1 SQVTM, CDR2 ANQGSEA. The length of the CDR3 is 14 residues. The CDR3 is CSAVGTGPAGEQYF. CDR3 sequence (DNA): TGCAGCGCCGTCGGGACAGGCCCTGCGGGGGAGCAGTACTTC.